This entry lists 22 T cell receptor beta chains sequenced from one sample in a study of cytomegalovirus exposure and HLA in healthy donors. Use of 60 Vbeta and 13 Jbeta primers characterized the PCR. Sequencing used immunoSEQ multiplex PCR; TCRdb keeps in-frame clones, though not all of them. The sample includes roughly 200,000 clones, over 80% seen only once; the top ten take roughly 0.71%. Source material: PBMCs. All receptors come from a boy aged 2 to 10 in good health and CMV-seronegative.

Details on this clone: Germline is not matched at one junction end, which may reflect a read error. The CDR3 sequence is CASSWGVTGAHSPLHF. The CDR3 nucleotides are TGTGCTAGCAGCTGGGGGGTAACAGGCGCCCATTCACCCCTCCACTTT. This rearrangement joins TRBV7-7 to TRBJ1-6; perhaps TRBD1 as D (5 bases). This CDR3 has 16 residues. Per germline, CDR1 SSHAT and CDR2 FNYEAQ (reference sequence). Drawing the rest from reference TRBV7-7 and TRBJ1-6, the complete variable domain is GAGVSQSPRYKVTKRGQDVTLRCDPISSHATLYWYQQALGQGPEFLTYFNYEAQPDKSGLPSDRFSAERPEGSISTLTIQRTEQRDSAMYRCASSWGVTGAHSPLHFGNGTRLTVT.

The rearrangement joins TRBV21-1 to TRBJ2-1; the table's D call, TRBD2, was not checked against the DNA. TRBV21-1 is designated a pseudogene. The CDR3 spans 16 residues. The CDR3 coding sequence is TGTGCCAGCAGCTCGCCGGGACTAGCGGGGACCCGATCCCAGTTCTTC. Protein sequence: CASSSPGLAGTRSQFF.

With regard to this clone: An end of the junction does not agree with germline; a read error may underlie this. The genes are TRBV7-7 and TRBJ2-2; 10 nucleotides agree with TRBD2. The CDR3 loop spans 16 amino acids. Germline V CDR1 and CDR2: SSHAT, FNYEAQ (reference sequence). CDR3 sequence: CASSLASGGRAGELFF. For the CDR3, the DNA is TGTGCTAGCAGCCTGGCTAGCGGGGGCCGAGCCGGGGAGCTGTTTTTT.

About this clone itself: The sample holds other DNA sequences that translate to the same CDR3. The chain uses TRBV5-1 and TRBJ2-3; 8 positions agree with TRBD2. CDR1 is SGHRS, CDR2 YFSETQ, per germline. This CDR3 has 14 amino acids. V was clipped by 0 bases and J by 5 bases; unmatched bases: 2. In DNA form, the CDR3 reads TGCGCCAGCAGCTTGGGAACTAGCGGAGATACGCAGTATTTT. Protein sequence: CASSLGTSGDTQYF.

CDR3 protein: CASSQPRRQGTAYGYTF. The CDR3 DNA reads TGTGCCAGCAGCCAACCCAGAAGACAGGGGACGGCCTATGGCTACACCTTC. The chain employs TRBV4-2 and TRBJ1-2, with TRBD1 matching 8 bases. The CDR3 totals 17 residues. Trimming removed 2 bases from V and 4 bases from J; junction bases left unmatched: 12. Germline V gene sequence: CDR1 LGHNA, CDR2 YNFKEQ.

The chain uses TRBV5-1 and TRBJ1-1; TRBD1 agrees at 7 bases. Germline-derived CDR1 and CDR2 are SGHRS and YFSETQ. V lost 0 bases, J lost 3 bases, and 5 bases stayed unmatched. The CDR3 is 15 amino acids. For the CDR3, the DNA is TGCGCCAGCAGCTTGGAGGGGGCGGGTTACACTGAAGCTTTCTTT. Translation: CASSLEGAGYTEAFF.

With respect to this clone: This specimen includes other DNA sequences encoding the same CDR3. The CDR3 bases are TGTGCCAGCAGGCCCCTGGTGGGAGGGTACACCGGGGAGCTGTTTTTT. This encodes CASRPLVGGYTGELFF. This chain joins TRBV2 and TRBJ2-2, with TRBD2 matching 7 bases. The CDR3 runs 16 residues. The junction had 10 bases not matched to a gene; V was cut back by 6 bases and J by 3 bases. CDR1 and CDR2 (germline): SNHLY, FYNNEI.

This clone was counted a few times. The V gene is TRBV6-5, the J gene TRBJ2-3; TRBD2 might be the D (6 bases). This CDR3 is 15 amino acids long. Germline lookup yields CDR1 MNHEY and CDR2 SVGAGI. Trimming took 2 bases from V and 2 from J, leaving 11 bases between them. CDR3 bases: TGTGCCAGCAGTTACCACGGGGGAGACACAGATACGCAGTATTTT. Protein: CASSYHGGDTDTQYF.

The gene calls are TRBV4-1 and TRBJ2-5; 10 bases match TRBD1. The assigned J gene may be wrong: the sequence end matches TRBJ2-7 better. The CDR3 covers 15 residues. In germline, CDR1 is MGHRA, CDR2 YSYEKL. DNA of the CDR3: TGCGCCAGCAGTTCAATCGGACAGGGGGCCTACGAGCAGTACTTC. It encodes CASSSIGQGAYEQYF.

This chain connects TRBV7-9 to TRBJ1-1; TRBD1 is a possible D gene (5 bases). Trimming pared 2 bases from V and 1 base from J, leaving 8 bases between. Germline V gene lookup returns CDR1 SEHNR and CDR2 FQNEAQ (reference sequence). The CDR3 length is 14 residues. The CDR3 nucleotides are TGTGCCAGCAGCTTACCAGGGCCGAACACTGAAGCTTTCTTT. This encodes CASSLPGPNTEAFF.

The chain employs TRBV9 and TRBJ1-1, with a weak D call TRBD1 (5 bases). Per germline, CDR1 SGDLS and CDR2 YYNGEE. This CDR3 contains 15 residues. Trimming left V 0 bases short and J 5 bases short, with 14 bases between. CDR3 coding DNA: TGTGCCAGCAGCGTAGGAAGTGCAGGGAGGACTGAAGCTTTCTTT. Translation: CASSVGSAGRTEAFF. Together with reference TRBV9 and TRBJ1-1, the CDR3 gives the full variable domain: DSGVTQTPKHLITATGQRVTLRCSPRSGDLSVYWYQQSLDQGLQFLIQYYNGEERAKGNILERFSAQQFPDLHSELNLSSLELGDSALYFCASSVGSAGRTEAFFGQGTRLTVV.

V gene TRBV5-1 combines with J gene TRBJ2-2; 9 bases agree with TRBD1. V lost 3 bases and J lost 7; bases outside the gene matches: 7. Germline values: CDR1 SGHRS, CDR2 YFSETQ. CDR3 length: 15 residues. The CDR3, as DNA: TGCGCCAGCAGCTCCGGGGACAGGGACCACGGGGAGCTGTTTTTT. It codes for CASSSGDRDHGELFF.

The rearrangement links TRBV25-1 to TRBJ2-1; D might be TRBD2 (6 bases). The ends were cut back, 3 bases at V and 3 bases at J, with 15 bases in the middle. The CDR3 runs 16 residues. Germline V gene data show CDR1 as MGHDK and CDR2 as SYGVNS. The CDR3, as DNA: TGTGCCAGCAGTGACGACGGGAGAAAAGACTACAATGAGCAGTTCTTC. Encoded protein: CASSDDGRKDYNEQFF.

The chain carries TRBV2 and TRBJ1-6; TRBD1 matches at 7 bases. V gave up 3 bases and J gave up 9 bases; unmatched junction bases: 8. Germline V CDR1 and CDR2: SNHLY, FYNNEI. The CDR3 consists of 15 residues. The CDR3 sequence: CASSDLRQGRSPLHF. CDR3 coding DNA: TGTGCCAGCAGTGACTTAAGACAGGGCCGTTCACCCCTCCACTTT.

The chain has TRBV9 and TRBJ2-1, with 9 bases fitting TRBD2. This CDR3 has 16 residues. J gave up 2 bases and V 0 bases, and 3 bases lay outside the gene matches. Germline CDR1 is SGDLS and CDR2 is YYNGEE. The CDR3 here is CASSVGAGGTYNEQFF. As DNA, the CDR3 is TGTGCCAGCAGCGTAGGAGCGGGGGGCACCTACAATGAGCAGTTCTTC.

This clone was picked up one time. This sequence joins TRBV2 and TRBJ1-2, with D hard to call. The CDR3 is 15 residues long. The germline V gene has CDR1 SNHLY and CDR2 FYNNEI. V lost 7 bases, J lost 6 bases, and 21 bases lay in between. CDR3 DNA sequence: TGTGCCAGCATCCCCCAGTTTAAGGCAGGCGATGGCTACACCTTC. Its translation: CASIPQFKAGDGYTF.

The chain has TRBV19 and TRBJ2-5, with 9 positions matching TRBD1. Germline V gene lookup returns CDR1 LNHDA and CDR2 SQIVND (reference sequence). The CDR3 is 16 amino acids. After removal of 6 bases from V and 5 bases from J, the junction contained 13 bases not matched to a gene. The CDR3 region is CASSRRTGALGETQYF. DNA of the CDR3: TGTGCCAGTAGCAGAAGGACAGGGGCCTTGGGGGAGACCCAGTACTTC.

The V gene is TRBV11-3, the J gene TRBJ2-7; 9 bases are a match to TRBD2. Germline V lookup: CDR1 SGHNT, CDR2 YENEEA. Trimming took 1 base from V and 2 from J; bases not matched to a gene: 3. The CDR3 consists of 15 residues. The DNA for the CDR3 is TGTGCCAGCAGCTTAGCCGCGGGAGGGCCCTACGAGCAGTACTTC. Translated, it gives CASSLAAGGPYEQYF.

The rearrangement joins TRBV6-5 to TRBJ1-1, with unresolved D. V lost 6 bases, J lost 6 bases, and 8 bases lay in between. The germline gives CDR1 MNHEY, CDR2 SVGAGI. The CDR3 length is 11 residues. CDR3 in DNA: TGTGCCAGCAGCAGTACGCCTGAAGCTTTCTTT. Translated: CASSSTPEAFF.

This chain links TRBV29-1 with TRBJ2-1; 11 bases are a match to TRBD2. The CDR3 has 17 amino acids. CDR1 is SQVTM and CDR2 is ANQGSEA in the germline V gene. Trimming cost V 2 bases and J 0 bases; bases outside gene matches: 6. For the CDR3, the DNA is TGCAGCGTTGAACCGGGACTAGCGGCGAGCTCCTACAATGAGCAGTTCTTC. It specifies CSVEPGLAASSYNEQFF.

This sequence joins TRBV5-5 and TRBJ1-2; D remains unclear. CDR1 SGHKS and CDR2 YYEKEE come from the germline V gene (reference sequence). This CDR3 region has 13 residues. V dropped 4 bases and J dropped 2 bases, with 9 bases sitting between them. The CDR3: CASSRDQNYGYTF. Written as DNA, the CDR3 is TGTGCCAGCAGCCGGGATCAAAACTATGGCTACACCTTC.

The CDR3 DNA sequence: TGTGCCAGCAGTTCCACAGGGGTTGGGGTTAACAATGAGCAGTTCTTC. This encodes CASSSTGVGVNNEQFF. The V call is TRBV11-1, the J call TRBJ2-1; 7 nucleotides match TRBD1. The CDR3 sequence is 16 residues long. Losses at the gene ends were 6 bases for V and 5 bases for J; bases not matched to a gene: 13. The germline V gene has CDR1 SGHAT and CDR2 FQDESV (reference sequence).